Only a few counts were recorded for the clone carrying this T cell receptor beta chain. What it recognizes is unknown. J was trimmed by 7 bases and V by 3 bases; bases with no gene match: 7. The CDR3 runs to 13 residues. Per the germline V gene, CDR1 is SGDLS and CDR2 is YYNGEE. Through a sample-barcoded 5' primer and a J-beta primer mix, a second PCR was run for roughly 6 to 12 cycles. TCRdb reanalysed the 5' RACE reads using MiXCR and keeps one entry per CDR3 protein. The sample includes about 1.6 million distinct CDR3 sequences, 30% to 40% of them seen just once. The sample comes from a study of blood T cells in healthy people across ages. Study outcomes and limitations: A conclusive naive versus antigen-experienced comparison was prevented by the unsorted PBMCs. It was the long-lived donors that had more naive CD4+ cells and higher diversity than aged donors. Roughly linearly, TCR beta diversity per million T cells fell as age increased.

V usage is TRBV9 and J usage is TRBJ2-7; 7 bases fit TRBD2. The sequence was obtained from a woman between 25 and 40 years old in good health. Material for sequencing was blood. The CDR3 DNA sequence: TGTGCCAGCAGCGCGTATTGGGGGGGTGAGCAGTACTTC. It is translated as CASSAYWGGEQYF.